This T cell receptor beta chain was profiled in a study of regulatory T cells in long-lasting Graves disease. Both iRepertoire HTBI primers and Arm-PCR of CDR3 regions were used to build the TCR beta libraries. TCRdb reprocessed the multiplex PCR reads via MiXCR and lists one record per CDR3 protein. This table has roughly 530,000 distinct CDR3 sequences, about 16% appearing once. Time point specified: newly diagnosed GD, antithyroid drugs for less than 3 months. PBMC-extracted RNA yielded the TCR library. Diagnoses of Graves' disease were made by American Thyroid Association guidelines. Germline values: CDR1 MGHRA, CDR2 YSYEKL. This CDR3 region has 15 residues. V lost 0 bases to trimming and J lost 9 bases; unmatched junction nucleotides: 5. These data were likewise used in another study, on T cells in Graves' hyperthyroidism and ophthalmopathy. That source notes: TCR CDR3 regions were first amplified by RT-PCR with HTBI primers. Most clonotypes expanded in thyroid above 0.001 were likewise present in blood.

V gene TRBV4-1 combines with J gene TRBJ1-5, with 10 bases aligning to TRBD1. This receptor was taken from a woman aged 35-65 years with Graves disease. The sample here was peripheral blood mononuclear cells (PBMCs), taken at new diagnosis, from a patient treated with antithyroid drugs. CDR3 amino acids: CASSQDQGQGRPQHF. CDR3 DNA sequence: TGCGCCAGCAGCCAAGATCAGGGACAGGGGAGGCCCCAGCATTTT.